These 27 T cell receptor beta chains were sequenced from one sample in a study of blood T cell repertoires in COVID-19. Only in-frame clones appear in the TCRdb table, and some are missing; sequencing was by immunoSEQ multiplex PCR. The sample carries roughly 130,000 clones, about four fifths recorded once. The sequenced sample consisted of peripheral blood. These TCRs come from a woman in her forties or fifties with acute or convalescent COVID-19.

The V and J genes are TRBV7-6 and TRBJ2-7, with D possibly being TRBD1 (6 bases). V was shortened by 5 bases and J by 1 base, with 12 bases between the two germline ends. The CDR3 spans 14 residues. The germline gives CDR1 SGHVS, CDR2 FNYEAQ. CDR3 nucleotides: TGTGCCAGCAGCGCCTCCACAGGGTCCTACGAGCAGTACTTC. It is translated as CASSASTGSYEQYF.

The J gene is TRBJ1-2, the V gene TRBV5-1; 7 positions agree with TRBD1. The length of the CDR3 is 13 residues. V lost 3 bases, J lost 7 bases, and 6 bases stayed unmatched. Germline V gene lookup returns CDR1 SGHRS and CDR2 YFSETQ. The CDR3 DNA is TGCGCCAGCAGCTACGACAGGGTCTCTGGCTACACCTTC. This codes for CASSYDRVSGYTF.

The chain has TRBV7-2 and TRBJ2-1; D may be TRBD2 (6 bases). Trimming stripped 1 base from V and 5 bases from J, with 6 bases between. CDR1 and CDR2 (germline): SGHTA, FQGNSA. The CDR3 sequence is 13 residues long. The CDR3 DNA follows: TGTGCCAGCAGCTTAGAGCGGGACAATGAGCAGTTCTTC. It encodes CASSLERDNEQFF.

The gene calls are TRBV5-1 and TRBJ2-7; 8 positions match TRBD1. This CDR3 is built from 14 residues. Germline CDR1 SGHRS, CDR2 YFSETQ. After removal of 0 bases from V and 4 bases from J, the junction contained 3 bases not matched to a gene. CDR3 loop: CASSLGTGTYEQYF. The CDR3 DNA is TGCGCCAGCAGCTTGGGGACAGGGACTTACGAGCAGTACTTC. The full variable domain, rest sourced from reference TRBV5-1 and TRBJ2-7, is KAGVTQTPRYLIKTRGQQVTLSCSPISGHRSVSWYQQTPGQGLQFLFEYFSETQRNKGNFPGRFSGRQFSNSRSEMNVSTLELGDSALYLCASSLGTGTYEQYFGPGTRLTVT.

The V and J genes are TRBV30 and TRBJ1-1; a possible D gene is TRBD1 (5 bases). The CDR3 consists of 13 residues. CDR1 and CDR2 from the germline V gene are GTSNPN and SVGIG (reference sequence). Trimming pared 3 bases from V and 3 bases from J, leaving 11 bases between. CDR3 nucleotide sequence: TGTGCCTGGAGCCGGGGGGGACACACTGAAGCTTTCTTT. Its translation: CAWSRGGHTEAFF.

The gene calls are TRBV5-8 and TRBJ2-2; no clear D. Per germline, CDR1 SGHTS and CDR2 YDEGEE. This CDR3 has 13 residues. V gave up 2 bases and J gave up 1 base, with 3 bases separating them. The CDR3 loop is CASSFRNTGELFF. Written as DNA, the CDR3 is TGTGCCAGCAGCTTTAGGAACACCGGGGAGCTGTTTTTT.

The chain carries TRBV7-9 and TRBJ1-1, with 8 bases identical to TRBD1. J lost 4 bases, V lost 3 bases, and 10 bases had no gene match. CDR1 is SEHNR, CDR2 FQNEAQ, per germline (reference sequence). CDR3 length: 16 residues. Written as DNA, the CDR3 is TGTGCCAGCAGCTTTCACGGGACAGGTTTGACCACTGAAGCTTTCTTT. As protein: CASSFHGTGLTTEAFF. Full variable domain (missing parts from reference TRBV7-9 and TRBJ1-1): DTGVSQNPRHKITKRGQNVTFRCDPISEHNRLYWYRQTLGQGPEFLTYFQNEAQLEKSRLLSDRFSAERPKGSFSTLEIQRTEQGDSAMYLCASSFHGTGLTTEAFFGQGTRLTVV.

This chain joins TRBV18 and TRBJ2-6; TRBD2 agrees at 10 bases. The CDR3 consists of 17 residues. Trimming took 0 bases from V and 2 from J; bases not matched to a gene: 1. Germline V gene sequence: CDR1 KGHSH, CDR2 LQKENI. The CDR3 nucleotides are TGTGCCAGCTCACCACCTAGCGGGGGGACTGGGGCCAACGTCCTGACTTTC. This sequence encodes CASSPPSGGTGANVLTF.

The chain carries TRBV5-1 and TRBJ2-7; 8 bases match TRBD2. Germline values: CDR1 SGHRS, CDR2 YFSETQ. The junction had 14 bases not matched to a gene; V was cut back by 5 bases and J by 1 base. This CDR3 is 17 amino acids long. The CDR3 protein is CASSKDGVSGGSYEQYF. CDR3 nucleotide sequence: TGCGCCAGCAGTAAAGATGGTGTAAGCGGGGGTTCCTACGAGCAGTACTTC.

The chain joins TRBV5-5 to TRBJ2-7, with 7 nucleotides matching TRBD2. Germline lookup yields CDR1 SGHKS and CDR2 YYEKEE (reference sequence). The CDR3 spans 14 residues. V lost 4 bases and J lost 2; bases outside the gene matches: 6. Here the CDR3 reads CASSKRDGPYEQYF. The DNA for the CDR3 is TGTGCCAGCAGCAAGCGGGACGGACCCTACGAGCAGTACTTC.

V gene TRBV19 combines with J gene TRBJ1-5, with D tentatively TRBD1 (6 bases). Germline assignment: CDR1 LNHDA and CDR2 SQIVND (reference sequence). This CDR3 spans 17 amino acids. V lost 5 bases and J 3 bases, leaving 20 bases between the germline ends. CDR3 sequence (DNA): TGTGCCAGTAGTTTCCTCCCGACAGGTCGTCTCAATCAGCCCCAGCATTTT. Translated: CASSFLPTGRLNQPQHF.

The chain links TRBV7-6 to TRBJ2-7; perhaps TRBD1 as D (6 bases). The CDR3 sequence is 14 residues long. Trimming left V 1 base short and J 5 bases short, with 12 bases between. In germline, CDR1 is SGHVS, CDR2 FNYEAQ. The CDR3 loop reads CASSLVQGVNEQYF. DNA of the CDR3: TGTGCCAGCAGCTTAGTACAGGGTGTGAACGAGCAGTACTTC.

This clone was seen only a few times. This sequence joins TRBV5-5 and TRBJ1-6, with D possibly being TRBD1 (6 bases). V lost 4 bases to trimming and J lost 7 bases, with 21 bases between them. The CDR3 is made up of 17 amino acids. Germline CDR1 is SGHKS and CDR2 is YYEKEE (reference sequence). DNA of the CDR3: TGTGCCAGCAGCCTCCGGACAGCTCATTTTCTAAATTCACCCCTCCACTTT. Translating it yields CASSLRTAHFLNSPLHF.

The gene calls are TRBV6-1 and TRBJ1-5; 9 positions agree with TRBD1. Trimming took 7 bases from V and 4 from J; bases not matched to a gene: 2. The CDR3 spans 13 residues. Germline V gives CDR1 MNHNS, CDR2 SASEGT. The CDR3 DNA reads TGTGCCAGCATCGGACAGGGGAATCAGCCCCAGCATTTT. Protein sequence: CASIGQGNQPQHF.

The chain links TRBV5-1 to TRBJ1-6; the D gene is possibly TRBD1 (6 bases). The germline gives CDR1 SGHRS, CDR2 YFSETQ. V lost 3 bases to trimming and J lost 6 bases, with 13 bases between them. This CDR3 comprises 15 residues. This CDR3 is CASSSGTISNSPLHF. CDR3 nucleotides: TGCGCCAGCAGCTCCGGGACAATTAGTAATTCACCCCTCCACTTT.

This chain links TRBV6-5 with TRBJ1-1; D is ambiguous. From germline, CDR1 is MNHEY and CDR2 SVGAGI. This CDR3 region has 14 residues. The V gene lost 2 bases and the J gene lost 0 bases, with 7 bases spanning the gap. CDR3 region: CASSYRQVNTEAFF. CDR3 DNA: TGTGCCAGCAGTTACAGGCAGGTGAACACTGAAGCTTTCTTT.

V usage is TRBV6-5 and J usage is TRBJ2-2; the match to TRBD2 covers 13 bases. Germline values: CDR1 MNHEY, CDR2 SVGAGI. The junction had 7 bases not matched to a gene; V was cut back by 11 bases and J by 4 bases. CDR3 length: 15 amino acids. This chain's CDR3 is CAAKGLAGITGELFF. In DNA, the CDR3 is TGTGCCGCCAAGGGACTAGCGGGGATCACCGGGGAGCTGTTTTTT.

This chain uses TRBV11-2 with TRBJ2-7; D gene ambiguous. V was pared by 6 bases and J by 3 bases, with 18 bases between. The CDR3 sequence is 15 residues long. Germline CDR1 is SGHAT and CDR2 is FQNNGV. DNA of the CDR3: TGTGCCAGCAGGAACCCGCAGCGATATAACTACGAGCAGTACTTC. Its translation is CASRNPQRYNYEQYF. Drawing the rest from reference TRBV11-2 and TRBJ2-7, the complete variable domain is EAGVAQSPRYKIIEKRQSVAFWCNPISGHATLYWYQQILGQGPKLLIQFQNNGVVDDSQLPKDRFSAERLKGVDSTLKIQPAKLEDSAVYLCASRNPQRYNYEQYFGPGTRLTVT.

The chain links TRBV19 to TRBJ1-3; tentative D call: TRBD1 (5 bases). With 4 bases removed from V and 0 bases from J, the gap between germline ends came to 10 bases. This CDR3 contains 15 residues. Looked up from germline, CDR1 is LNHDA and CDR2 is SQIVND (reference sequence). CDR3 sequence: CASSTTGFSGNTIYF. The CDR3 nucleotides are TGTGCCAGTAGTACCACAGGTTTCTCTGGAAACACCATATATTTT.

This clone appeared once. V and J are TRBV3-1 (or the pseudogene TRBV3-2) and TRBJ1-2; D remains ambiguous. Germline values: CDR1 LGHDT, CDR2 YNNKEL (reference sequence). This CDR3 has 18 residues. The V and J ends lost 1 base and 7 bases respectively, with 25 bases between them. This CDR3 reads CASSQVGVSGANPFGYTF. CDR3 sequence (DNA): TGTGCCAGCAGCCAAGTCGGAGTTAGCGGCGCGAATCCATTTGGCTACACCTTC.

The chain employs TRBV4-2 and TRBJ2-4; perhaps TRBD2 as D (6 bases). The V end was cut by 4 bases, the J end by 1 base, with 14 bases between. The CDR3 consists of 16 residues. CDR1 and CDR2 (germline): LGHNA, YNFKEQ. The CDR3 spells CASSPEGGMAKNIQYF. DNA of the CDR3: TGTGCCAGCAGCCCAGAAGGAGGGATGGCCAAAAACATTCAGTACTTC.

This clone has just one count. This chain links TRBV6-6 with TRBJ2-3; 13 bases fit TRBD2. Trimming removed 5 bases from V and 4 bases from J; junction bases left unmatched: 9. CDR3 length: 17 amino acids. The V gene's germline CDR1 is MNHNY and CDR2 SVGAGI (reference sequence). Here the CDR3 reads CASSRLAGGRLADTQYF. DNA of the CDR3: TGTGCCAGCAGTCGACTAGCGGGGGGTCGACTGGCAGATACGCAGTATTTT.

The chain combines TRBV6-5 with TRBJ2-7; TRBD2 might be the D (5 bases). Germline V gene lookup returns CDR1 MNHEY and CDR2 SVGAGI. The CDR3 length is 14 residues. Trimming removed 5 bases from V and 2 bases from J, with 13 bases in between. CDR3 residues: CASSKDRGTYEQYF. In DNA form, the CDR3 reads TGTGCCAGCAGTAAGGACCGAGGGACCTACGAGCAGTACTTC.

The CDR3 sequence: CSVRVAGRDETQYF. The CDR3 bases are TGCAGCGTTAGGGTAGCGGGGCGGGATGAGACCCAGTACTTC. The gene calls are TRBV29-1 and TRBJ2-5; 8 nucleotides match TRBD2. Per germline, CDR1 SQVTM and CDR2 ANQGSEA. Losses at the gene ends were 5 bases for V and 5 bases for J; bases not matched to a gene: 10. This CDR3 comprises 14 residues.

V and J are TRBV19 and TRBJ2-6, with 11 bases lining up with TRBD1. The V gene's germline CDR1 is LNHDA and CDR2 SQIVND (reference sequence). The CDR3 loop spans 17 amino acids. Trimming removed 5 bases from V and 2 bases from J; junction bases left unmatched: 5. The CDR3 sequence: CASSPRDRGAGANVLTF. In nucleotides, the CDR3 is TGTGCCAGTAGTCCCCGGGACAGGGGGGCTGGGGCCAACGTCCTGACTTTC.

The chain recombines TRBV10-2 with TRBJ1-2, with 8 bases fitting TRBD1. The J segment lost 0 bases and the V segment lost 7 bases, leaving 4 bases of the junction unmatched. CDR1 and CDR2 (germline): WSHSY, SAAADI. The CDR3 contains 14 residues. CDR3 sequence: CASTPDRANYGYTF. CDR3 coding DNA: TGCGCCAGCACACCGGACAGGGCTAACTATGGCTACACCTTC.

This chain uses TRBV28 with TRBJ1-5, with a tentative D call TRBD1 (5 bases). CDR3 size: 15 residues. Germline CDR1 and CDR2: MDHEN and SYDVKM. Trimming removed 2 bases from V and 5 bases from J, with 13 bases in between. The CDR3 is CASSLLGGGYQPQHF. In nucleotides, the CDR3 is TGTGCCAGCAGTTTACTCGGGGGGGGGTATCAGCCCCAGCATTTT.